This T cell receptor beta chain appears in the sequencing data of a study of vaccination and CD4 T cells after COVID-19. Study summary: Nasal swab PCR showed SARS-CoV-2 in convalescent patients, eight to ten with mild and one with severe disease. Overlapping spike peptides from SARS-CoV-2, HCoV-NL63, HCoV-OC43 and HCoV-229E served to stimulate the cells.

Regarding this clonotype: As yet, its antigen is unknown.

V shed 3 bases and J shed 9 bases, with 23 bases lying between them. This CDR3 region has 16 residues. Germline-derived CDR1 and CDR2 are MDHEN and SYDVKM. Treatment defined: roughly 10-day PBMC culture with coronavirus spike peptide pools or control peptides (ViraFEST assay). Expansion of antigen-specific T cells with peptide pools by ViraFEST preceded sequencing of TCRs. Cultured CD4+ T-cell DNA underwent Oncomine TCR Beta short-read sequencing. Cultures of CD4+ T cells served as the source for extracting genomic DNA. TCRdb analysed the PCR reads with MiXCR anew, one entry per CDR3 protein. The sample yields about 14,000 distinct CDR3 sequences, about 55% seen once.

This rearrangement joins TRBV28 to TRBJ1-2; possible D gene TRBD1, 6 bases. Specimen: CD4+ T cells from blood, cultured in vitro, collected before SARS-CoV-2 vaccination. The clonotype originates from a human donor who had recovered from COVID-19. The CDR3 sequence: CASSFADRQYPMRYTF. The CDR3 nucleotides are TGTGCCAGCAGTTTCGCCGACAGGCAATACCCTATGCGCTACACCTTC.